Below, 23 T cell receptor beta chains from the same sample are listed, as sequenced in a study of control samples from healthy donors and cancer patients. Produced via immunoSEQ multiplex PCR; TCRdb's table is partial and in-frame only. This sample yields approximately 140,000 clones, of which approximately 90% are seen a single time; about 9% belongs to the top ten. The specimen was blood. The receptors here all came from a woman in her 30s in good health.

The chain employs TRBV3-1 (or the pseudogene TRBV3-2) and TRBJ1-1; maybe TRBD1 (5 bases). The V end was cut by 2 bases, the J end by 0 bases, with 10 bases between. The CDR3 runs 15 residues. Germline V gene data show CDR1 as LGHDT and CDR2 as YNNKEL (reference sequence). CDR3 region: CASSQQGGMNTEAFF. The DNA of the CDR3 is TGTGCCAGCAGCCAACAGGGTGGCATGAACACTGAAGCTTTCTTT.

The V and J genes are TRBV28 and TRBJ2-7; 7 bases are a match to TRBD1. This CDR3 is 14 amino acids long. V trimming: 6 bases; J trimming: 2 bases; junction bases outside the gene matches: 7. Per the germline V gene, CDR1 is MDHEN and CDR2 is SYDVKM. The CDR3 sequence: CASRTVGTAYEQYF. DNA for the CDR3: TGTGCCAGCAGGACCGTCGGGACAGCCTACGAGCAGTACTTC.

This chain uses TRBV5-6 with TRBJ2-5, with D maybe TRBD2 (6 bases). The CDR3 has 14 residues. In germline, CDR1 is SGHDT, CDR2 YYEEEE. Trimming removed 3 bases at V and 4 bases at J, with 13 bases between. Here the CDR3 reads CASSSWGGGETQYF. The CDR3, as DNA: TGTGCCAGCAGCTCGTGGGGAGGTGGAGAGACCCAGTACTTC.

This clone was picked up one time. The V gene is TRBV10-1, the J gene TRBJ2-7, with unresolved D. V was clipped by 7 bases and J by 3 bases, with 13 bases between them. Germline values: CDR1 WNHNN, CDR2 SYGVQD (reference sequence). The CDR3 runs to 13 residues. In DNA, the CDR3 is TGCGCCAGCACACAAATAACTCGCTACGAGCAGTACTTC. It yields the protein CASTQITRYEQYF.

The chain uses TRBV19 and TRBJ2-3; 7 bases align to TRBD2. Germline values: CDR1 LNHDA, CDR2 SQIVND (reference sequence). Trimming took 5 bases from V and 3 from J; bases not matched to a gene: 8. CDR3 length: 15 amino acids. The CDR3 DNA follows: TGTGCCAGTAGTCTCGACGGGGGGAGGACAGATACGCAGTATTTT. It specifies CASSLDGGRTDTQYF.

The chain links TRBV5-4 to TRBJ1-1; 7 bases fit TRBD1. Trimming removed 4 bases from V and 1 base from J; junction bases left unmatched: 7. CDR1 and CDR2 from the germline V gene are SGHNT and YYREEE (reference sequence). The CDR3 covers 15 residues. The CDR3 nucleotides read TGTGCCAGCAGCGACGTCCGGACAGGGAACACTGAAGCTTTCTTT. It is translated as CASSDVRTGNTEAFF.

The chain combines TRBV6-4 with TRBJ1-2; a possible D gene is TRBD1 (5 bases). CDR1 and CDR2 from the germline V gene are MRHNA and SNTAGT. The CDR3 totals 16 residues. Trimming removed 5 bases from V and 11 bases from J, with 27 bases in between. The CDR3, as DNA: TGTGCCAGCAGTCCAACCCGGGGGGACGCCCGCCCTTCTTACACCTTC. Its protein product is CASSPTRGDARPSYTF.

The chain links TRBV5-4 to TRBJ2-4; possible D gene TRBD2, 6 bases. The CDR3 runs 16 residues. In germline, CDR1 is SGHNT, CDR2 YYREEE (reference sequence). Trimming took 0 bases from V and 8 from J, leaving 18 bases between them. In nucleotides, the CDR3 is TGTGCCAGCAGCTTGGCGCTCCGGGGCCCGGGGGACATTCAGTACTTC. This sequence encodes CASSLALRGPGDIQYF.

The chain joins TRBV5-4 to TRBJ2-5; 13 nucleotides agree with TRBD2. This CDR3 spans 18 amino acids. The ends lost 2 bases at V and 4 bases at J; junction bases unmatched: 11. The germline V gene has CDR1 SGHNT and CDR2 YYREEE (reference sequence). CDR3 in DNA: TGTGCCAGCAGCTTACAGCGGACTAGCGGGAGAACGGCAGAGACCCAGTACTTC. It translates to CASSLQRTSGRTAETQYF.

The chain combines TRBV20-1 with TRBJ2-1, with D tentatively TRBD2 (6 bases). The germline CDR1 and CDR2 sequences are DFQATT and SNEGSKA (reference sequence). V was shortened by 3 bases and J by 3 bases, with 12 bases between the two germline ends. This CDR3 is built from 14 residues. The CDR3 spells CSASGTGFYNEQFF. The CDR3 region has the DNA TGCAGTGCTAGTGGGACTGGGTTCTACAATGAGCAGTTCTTC.

The chain carries TRBV4-2 and TRBJ1-2, with D perhaps matching TRBD1 (5 bases). Germline V gene sequence: CDR1 LGHNA, CDR2 YNFKEQ. There are 16 residues in the CDR3. The V end lost 1 base, the J end lost 5 bases, and 17 bases lay between the germline ends. This CDR3 reads CASSQGGPQGDYGYTF. The CDR3 coding sequence is TGTGCCAGCAGCCAAGGGGGCCCCCAGGGAGATTATGGCTACACCTTC.

This clone has a single count. The V call is TRBV5-1, the J call TRBJ2-6; either TRBD1 or TRBD2 may fit D (5 bases each). V was trimmed by 0 bases and J by 0 bases, leaving 10 bases between them. CDR1 SGHRS and CDR2 YFSETQ come from the germline V gene. This CDR3 is built from 17 residues. The CDR3 sequence: CASSLGDQASGANVLTF. In DNA, the CDR3 is TGCGCCAGCAGCTTGGGGGACCAGGCCTCTGGGGCCAACGTCCTGACTTTC. Full variable domain (missing parts from reference TRBV5-1 and TRBJ2-6): KAGVTQTPRYLIKTRGQQVTLSCSPISGHRSVSWYQQTPGQGLQFLFEYFSETQRNKGNFPGRFSGRQFSNSRSEMNVSTLELGDSALYLCASSLGDQASGANVLTFGAGSRLTVL.

The sample holds a few counts of this clone. Here the CDR3 DNA reads TGTGCCAGTAGTTACCTAGCGGGAAACGACTACGAGCAGTACTTC. Amino acids: CASSYLAGNDYEQYF. The chain links TRBV19 to TRBJ2-7, with 9 bases aligning to TRBD2. Germline CDR1 reads LNHDA; CDR2 reads SQIVND (reference sequence). The CDR3 runs 15 residues. The junction had 8 bases not matched to a gene; V was cut back by 5 bases and J by 3 bases.

This chain connects TRBV30 to TRBJ2-3, with D perhaps TRBD1 or TRBD2 (5 bases each). The CDR3 sequence is 13 residues long. V lost 8 bases to trimming and J lost 6 bases, with 18 bases between them. The germline V gene encodes CDR1 GTSNPN and CDR2 SVGIG (reference sequence). Here the CDR3 DNA reads TGTGCCGGGGGTCGAGGGATTCGGGATACGCAGTATTTT. As protein: CAGGRGIRDTQYF. The variable domain in full, completed from reference TRBV30 and TRBJ2-3, reads SQTIHQWPATLVQPVGSPLSLECTVEGTSNPNLYWYRQAAGRGLQLLFYSVGIGQISSEVPQNLSASRPQDRQFILSSKKLLLSDSGFYLCAGGRGIRDTQYFGPGTRLTVL.

In its sample, this clone was seen once. The V gene is TRBV7-9, the J gene TRBJ2-6, with a weak D call TRBD2 (6 bases). Per germline, CDR1 SEHNR and CDR2 FQNEAQ (reference sequence). This CDR3 has 17 amino acids. V lost 0 bases, J lost 0 bases, and 9 bases lay in between. DNA of the CDR3: TGTGCCAGCAGCTTAGCGGGAGGTACCTCTGGGGCCAACGTCCTGACTTTC. It encodes CASSLAGGTSGANVLTF.

The chain couples TRBV7-8 to TRBJ1-2, with 7 bases lining up with TRBD1. Germline V gene data show CDR1 as SGHVS and CDR2 as FQNEAQ. This CDR3 is built from 16 residues. V dropped 5 bases and J dropped 6; count of bases not matched to a gene: 15. The CDR3 nucleotides are TGTGCCAGCAGCGTGCAGGGACAGACCGGTAGGAATGGCTACACCTTC. Its protein is CASSVQGQTGRNGYTF.

The chain links TRBV10-2 to TRBJ2-7, with D perhaps assigned TRBD1 or TRBD2 (6 bases each). This CDR3 is 11 amino acids long. Trimming took off 2 bases at V and 10 bases at J, with 9 bases between the two ends. Looked up from germline, CDR1 is WSHSY and CDR2 is SAAADI. The DNA for the CDR3 is TGCGCCAGCAGTGAGGGAGGGGGACAGTACTTC. This translates into CASSEGGGQYF.

This chain links TRBV2 with TRBJ2-2, with 7 nucleotides matching TRBD2. CDR1 SNHLY and CDR2 FYNNEI come from the germline V gene. This CDR3 spans 15 amino acids. The ends lost 4 bases at V and 1 base at J; junction bases unmatched: 3. This CDR3 is CASSVAGVNTGELFF. CDR3 nucleotides: TGTGCCAGCAGTGTCGCGGGGGTGAACACCGGGGAGCTGTTTTTT.

V usage is TRBV9 and J usage is TRBJ1-4; 9 bases agree with TRBD1. The CDR3 is made up of 13 amino acids. J lost 6 bases, V lost 3 bases, and 0 bases had no gene match. CDR1 and CDR2 (germline): SGDLS, YYNGEE. In DNA form, the CDR3 reads TGTGCCAGCAGCGGACAGGGGGATGAAAAACTGTTTTTT. It specifies CASSGQGDEKLFF.

J is TRBJ1-2 and V is TRBV13; D might be TRBD1 (5 bases). V was cut by 0 bases and J by 7 bases, with 15 bases left in between. CDR3 length: 15 amino acids. Looked up from germline, CDR1 is PRHDT and CDR2 is FYEKMQ (reference sequence). CDR3 nucleotide sequence: TGTGCCAGCAGCTTAGGAGGCAGGGCGGTATCTGGCTACACCTTC. This codes for CASSLGGRAVSGYTF.

This chain uses TRBV24-1 with TRBJ1-5; TRBD1 aligns across 7 bases. The trim removed 7 bases at V and 7 bases at J, leaving 9 bases unmatched. This CDR3 has 14 residues. In germline, CDR1 is KGHDR, CDR2 SFDVKD. The DNA of the CDR3 is TGTGCCACCAGCCAGACAGGGTCTACCCAGCCCCAGCATTTT. Amino acid sequence: CATSQTGSTQPQHF.

V and J are TRBV30 and TRBJ1-2; D is uncertain. Per the germline V gene, CDR1 is GTSNPN and CDR2 is SVGIG (reference sequence). The CDR3 extends over 14 amino acids. V dropped 3 bases and J dropped 4 bases, with 15 bases sitting between them. CDR3 region: CAWRAKRTAYGYTF. The CDR3 bases are TGTGCCTGGAGAGCCAAAAGGACTGCCTATGGCTACACCTTC.

V and J are TRBV29-1 and TRBJ1-1; maybe TRBD1 (5 bases). CDR3 length: 14 residues. Germline values: CDR1 SQVTM, CDR2 ANQGSEA. Trimming pared 3 bases from V and 6 bases from J, leaving 17 bases between. In DNA form, the CDR3 reads TGCAGCGTTGATTTCCAGGGAATTTCCGCTGAAGCTTTCTTT. The encoded protein is CSVDFQGISAEAFF.